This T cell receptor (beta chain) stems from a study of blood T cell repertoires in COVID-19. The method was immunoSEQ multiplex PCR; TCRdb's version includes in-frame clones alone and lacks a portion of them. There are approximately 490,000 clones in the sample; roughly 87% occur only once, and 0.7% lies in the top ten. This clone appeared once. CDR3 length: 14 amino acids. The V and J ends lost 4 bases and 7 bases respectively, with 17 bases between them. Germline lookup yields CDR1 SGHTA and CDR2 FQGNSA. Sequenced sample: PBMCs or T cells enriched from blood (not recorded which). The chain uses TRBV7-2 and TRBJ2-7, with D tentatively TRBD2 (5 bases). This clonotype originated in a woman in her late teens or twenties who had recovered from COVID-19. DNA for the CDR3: TGTGCCAGCAGCTCTCGGCGGGCTTCTAGGGAGCAGTACTTC. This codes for CASSSRRASREQYF.